Reported below is one TCR beta chain. The CDR3 is made up of 13 amino acids. V shed 1 base and J shed 6 bases, with 7 bases lying between them. Germline V gene sequence: CDR1 GTSNPN, CDR2 SVGIG (reference sequence). This sample was included in a study of blood T cell repertoires in COVID-19. Turning to the study itself: Spain, Italy and the United States supplied samples that represented acute and convalescent COVID-19.

Produced via immunoSEQ multiplex PCR; TCRdb's table is partial and in-frame only. The sample lists 150,000 to 200,000 clones; roughly 78% were seen once. The V call is TRBV30, the J call TRBJ1-6, with D perhaps matching TRBD1 (5 bases). This TCR was recovered from a woman aged 80 or older with active or convalescent COVID-19. What was sequenced was peripheral blood. The CDR3 spells CAWSGQFNSPLHF. DNA of the CDR3: TGTGCCTGGAGTGGACAGTTTAATTCACCCCTCCACTTT.